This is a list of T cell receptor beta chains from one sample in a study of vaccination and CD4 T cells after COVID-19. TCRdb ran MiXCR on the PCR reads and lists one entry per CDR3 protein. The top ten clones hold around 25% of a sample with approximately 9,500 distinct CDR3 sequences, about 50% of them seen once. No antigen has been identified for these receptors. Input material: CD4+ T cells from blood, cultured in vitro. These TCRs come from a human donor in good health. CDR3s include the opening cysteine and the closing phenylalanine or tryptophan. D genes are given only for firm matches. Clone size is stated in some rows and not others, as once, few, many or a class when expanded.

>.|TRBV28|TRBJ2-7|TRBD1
CASTLGGTGGDEQYF
TGTGCCAGCACCCTAGGGGGGACAGGGGGCGACGAGCAGTACTTC
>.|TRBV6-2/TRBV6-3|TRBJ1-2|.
CASSDPGIYGYTF
TGTGCCAGCAGTGATCCAGGAATCTATGGCTACACCTTC
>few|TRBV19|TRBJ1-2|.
CASSLPGASYGYTF
TGTGCCAGTAGTCTCCCTGGGGCGAGCTATGGCTACACCTTC
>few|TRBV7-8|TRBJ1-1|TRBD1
CASSPRTGGVRTEAFF
TGTGCCAGCAGCCCCAGGACAGGGGGCGTACGTACTGAAGCTTTCTTT
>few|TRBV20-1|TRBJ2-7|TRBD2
CSAAGGGTSYEQYF
TGCAGTGCTGCCGGGGGGGGTACGTCCTACGAGCAGTACTTC
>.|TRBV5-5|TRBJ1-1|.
CASSLGLGETEAFF
TGTGCCAGCAGCTTGGGATTAGGAGAGACTGAAGCTTTCTTT
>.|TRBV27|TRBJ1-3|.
CASSRQGGNTIYF
TGTGCCAGCAGCCGGCAGGGCGGAAACACCATATATTTT
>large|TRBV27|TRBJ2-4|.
CASSLRPDRPIAKNIQYF
TGTGCCAGCAGTTTAAGGCCGGACAGACCTATAGCCAAAAACATTCAGTACTTC
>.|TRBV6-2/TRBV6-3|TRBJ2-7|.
CASTGSLSAQYF
TGTGCCAGCACAGGCAGTCTCTCAGCGCAGTACTTC
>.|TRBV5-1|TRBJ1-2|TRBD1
CASSYRTGDDGYTF
TGCGCCAGCAGCTACCGGACAGGGGATGATGGCTACACCTTC
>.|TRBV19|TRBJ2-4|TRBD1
CASSIGARQGTGKNIQYF
TGTGCCAGTAGTATAGGGGCGCGACAGGGTACGGGCAAAAACATTCAGTACTTC
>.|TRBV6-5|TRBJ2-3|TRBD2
CASSYGGSTDTQYF
TGTGCCAGCAGTTACGGCGGGAGTACAGATACGCAGTATTTT
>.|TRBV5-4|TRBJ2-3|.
CASSNGTRRTDTQYF
TGTGCCAGCAGCAATGGAACGCGACGCACAGATACGCAGTATTTT
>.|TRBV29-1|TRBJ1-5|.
CSVGRDSNQPQHF
TGCAGCGTTGGACGGGATAGCAATCAGCCCCAGCATTTT
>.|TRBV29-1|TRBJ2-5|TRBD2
CSVRASGVETQYF
TGCAGCGTTAGGGCTAGCGGGGTTGAGACCCAGTACTTC
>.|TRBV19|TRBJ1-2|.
CASSIALRQHYGYTF
TGTGCCAGTAGTATAGCATTGCGGCAGCATTATGGCTACACCTTC
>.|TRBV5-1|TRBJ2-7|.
CASSWRDGTYEQYF
TGCGCCAGCAGCTGGAGGGACGGTACCTACGAGCAGTACTTC
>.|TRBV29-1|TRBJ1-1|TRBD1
CSGGQGAAEAFF
TGCAGCGGTGGACAGGGGGCCGCTGAAGCTTTCTTT
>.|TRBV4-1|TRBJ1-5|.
CASSQVPGDSNQPQHF
TGCGCCAGCAGCCAAGTCCCCGGAGATAGCAATCAGCCCCAGCATTTT
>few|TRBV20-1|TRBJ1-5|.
CSGGRGPGNQPQHF
TGCAGTGGGGGTAGGGGCCCGGGCAATCAGCCCCAGCATTTT
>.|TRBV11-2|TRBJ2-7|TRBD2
CASSSNRRENYEQYF
TGTGCCAGCAGCTCTAATCGGCGGGAGAATTACGAGCAGTACTTC